Sequencing of this T cell receptor beta chain was carried out in a study of blood T cell repertoires in COVID-19. Germline CDR1 ENHRY, CDR2 SYGVKD. The germline V and J ends were trimmed by 3 bases and 1 base, with 10 bases remaining between them. This CDR3 spans 14 amino acids. Produced via immunoSEQ multiplex PCR; TCRdb's table is partial and in-frame only. In the table there are 270,000 or so clones, 82% of which are singletons. The sequenced sample was peripheral blood. This chain joins TRBV10-3 and TRBJ2-7; D not resolved. The clonotype originates from a woman aged 18-29 years with acute or convalescent COVID-19. The CDR3 region has the DNA TGTGCCATCAGTGAACCGGCGGAGTCCTACGAGCAGTACTTC. It is translated as CAISEPAESYEQYF.